This T cell receptor beta chain was recorded in a study of regulatory T cells in long-lasting Graves disease. Study-wide findings and caveats: Comparison showed that persistent patients shared more public clonotypes (2,741) than new patients (approximately 930).

This clonotype came up once. Its antigen remains unidentified. A clone one base away is much larger, so this may be a read error. Time point: newly diagnosed GD, antithyroid drugs for less than 3 months. PBMC-extracted RNA yielded the TCR library. By American Thyroid Association guidelines, Graves' disease was diagnosed in the cohort. According to the study, TCR beta libraries were built with iRepertoire HTBI primers and CDR3-region Arm-PCR. One entry per CDR3 protein results from TCRdb running MiXCR on the multiplex PCR reads. The sample includes about 420,000 distinct CDR3 sequences, about a sixth of them seen just once. With 8 bases clipped from V and 7 bases from J, the junction kept 18 bases outside the gene matches. CDR1 and CDR2 from the germline V gene are MNHNS and SASEGT. The CDR3 runs to 16 residues. The data were also submitted as part of a second study, on T cells in Graves' hyperthyroidism and ophthalmopathy. As that report states: Most thyroid clonotypes that were expanded above 0.001 also turned up in blood.

Material: peripheral blood mononuclear cells (PBMCs), obtained at new diagnosis, from a patient treated with antithyroid drugs. This sequence originates from a woman aged 18-35 years with Graves disease. The chain carries TRBV6-1 and TRBJ2-7; 9 bases are shared with TRBD2. CDR3 protein: CASGFTEGWLAGEQYF. The CDR3 region has the DNA TGTGCCAGCGGCTTCACCGAGGGGTGGCTAGCGGGAGAGCAGTACTTC.